A selection of T cell receptor beta chains follows, all from one sample in a study of cytomegalovirus exposure and HLA in healthy donors. The method was immunoSEQ multiplex PCR; TCRdb's version includes in-frame clones alone and lacks a portion of them. The table includes approximately 65,000 clones, approximately 92% detected once. Sequencing was done on a sample of PBMCs. The receptors stem from a man between 18 and 35 years old in good health and CMV-seropositive. The CDR3 runs from the conserved cysteine through the conserved F or W. A D gene is named only where the DNA matches it firmly. Some rows mark clone size as missing; the rest say once, few, many or name a class of expanded clone.

CDR3aa,CDR3nt,d_gene,v_gene,len,j_gene,abundance
CASNLAGGGAKNIQYF,TGTGCCAGCAATCTAGCGGGAGGGGGTGCCAAAAACATTCAGTACTTC,TRBD2,TRBV28,16,TRBJ2-4,NA
CASSYRGQINQPQHF,TGTGCCAGCAGCTATCGGGGACAGATAAATCAGCCCCAGCATTTT,TRBD1,TRBV16,15,TRBJ1-5,NA
CASSVLFGELFF,TGTGCCAGCAGCGTCCTCTTCGGGGAGCTGTTTTTT,NA,TRBV9,12,TRBJ2-2,NA
CASSVRRGETQYF,TGTGCCAGCAGCGTACGTCGCGGGGAGACCCAGTACTTC,NA,TRBV9,13,TRBJ2-5,NA
CASSLGLAEYNEQFF,TGTGCCAGCAGTTTAGGGTTAGCGGAATACAATGAGCAGTTCTTC,NA,TRBV28,15,TRBJ2-1,once
CASSLDRAGGEQYF,TGTGCCAGCAGCTTAGATCGCGCCGGAGGCGAGCAGTACTTC,NA,TRBV11-2,14,TRBJ2-7,NA
CASSLGDRAYNEQFF,TGCGCCAGCAGCCTCGGGGACAGGGCTTACAATGAGCAGTTCTTC,TRBD1,TRBV4-1,15,TRBJ2-1,once
CASSLEWALSYNEQFF,TGTGCCAGCAGCTTAGAGTGGGCCCTCTCCTACAATGAGCAGTTCTTC,NA,TRBV7-2,16,TRBJ2-1,NA
CASRTRGKISNYGYTF,TGTGCCAGCAGGACCCGGGGGAAGATTTCTAACTATGGCTACACCTTC,NA,TRBV28,16,TRBJ1-2,NA
CASSVAKQGNGYTF,TGTGCCAGCAGCGTAGCTAAACAGGGGAATGGCTACACCTTC,TRBD1,TRBV9,14,TRBJ1-2,NA
CASSFRQGKETQYF,TGTGCCAGCAGCTTCCGACAGGGAAAAGAGACCCAGTACTTC,TRBD1,TRBV7-3,14,TRBJ2-5,NA
CASSLRTGSSNTEAFF,TGCGCCAGCAGCCTTCGGACAGGGTCATCGAACACTGAAGCTTTCTTT,TRBD1,TRBV5-1,16,TRBJ1-1,NA
CASSIVGTGAYEQYF,TGTGCCAGTAGTATAGTAGGGACAGGCGCCTACGAGCAGTACTTC,TRBD1,TRBV19,15,TRBJ2-7,once
CASSGDRDNSPLHF,TGTGCCAGCAGTGGGGACAGGGATAATTCACCCCTCCACTTT,TRBD1,TRBV6-5,14,TRBJ1-6,NA
CASSLRQGPYEQYF,TGTGCCAGCAGCTTACGTCAGGGCCCCTACGAGCAGTACTTC,NA,TRBV7-2,14,TRBJ2-7,NA
CASSLDPGGSYEQYF,TGCGCCAGCAGCTTGGATCCGGGAGGCAGCTACGAGCAGTACTTC,TRBD2,TRBV5-1,15,TRBJ2-7,NA
CSVEEYRTSGRARGETQYF,TGCAGCGTTGAAGAATATAGGACTAGCGGGAGGGCCCGGGGAGAGACCCAGTACTTC,TRBD2,TRBV29-1,19,TRBJ2-5,NA
CASSLEAGGLYEQYF,TGTGCCAGCAGCTTAGAGGCGGGAGGGCTCTACGAGCAGTACTTC,TRBD2,TRBV7-8,15,TRBJ2-7,NA
CASSLVGGRTRETQYF,TGCGCCAGCAGCTTGGTTGGAGGGAGGACCCGCGAGACCCAGTACTTC,NA,TRBV5-1,16,TRBJ2-5,NA
CASSRDRTNEAFF,TGTGCCAGTAGTCGGGACAGGACCAATGAAGCTTTCTTT,TRBD1,TRBV19,13,TRBJ1-1,NA
CASSPTGYETQYF,TGTGCCAGCAGCCCGACAGGGTACGAGACCCAGTACTTC,TRBD1,TRBV5-6,13,TRBJ2-5,NA
CASSRNRGPNTEAFF,TGTGCCAGCAGTCGAAACAGGGGCCCGAACACTGAAGCTTTCTTT,TRBD1,TRBV6-5,15,TRBJ1-1,NA
CASSIRGGELFF,TGTGCCAGTAGTATTCGCGGCGGGGAGCTGTTTTTT,NA,TRBV19,12,TRBJ2-2,few
CASSYSSQLPNEQYF,TGTGCCAGCAGTTACAGTTCACAATTACCCAACGAGCAGTACTTC,NA,TRBV6-5,15,TRBJ2-7,few
CARISGTSYEQYF,TGTGCCAGAATTAGCGGGACATCCTACGAGCAGTACTTC,NA,TRBV7-5,13,TRBJ2-7,NA
CASSLSGRARYNEQFF,TGTGCCAGCAGTCTTAGCGGGAGGGCCCGCTACAATGAGCAGTTCTTC,TRBD2,TRBV25-1,16,TRBJ2-1,NA
CASSSGTSGGYNEQFF,TGTGCCAGCAGTTCCGGGACTAGCGGGGGGTACAATGAGCAGTTCTTC,TRBD2,TRBV27,16,TRBJ2-1,NA
CASSLVTGAQEQFF,TGTGCCAGCAGCTTGGTTACAGGGGCTCAGGAGCAGTTCTTC,TRBD1,TRBV5-8,14,TRBJ2-1,NA
CASKYSGTGVYEQYF,TGTGCCAGCAAGTATTCCGGGACAGGGGTTTACGAGCAGTACTTC,TRBD1,TRBV27,15,TRBJ2-7,NA
CASTPGGARFF,TGTGCCAGCACCCCCGGAGGGGCAAGGTTCTTC,NA,TRBV28,11,TRBJ2-1,NA
CASSPQLAANTGELFF,TGTGCCAGCAGTCCGCAACTAGCAGCGAACACCGGGGAGCTGTTTTTT,NA,TRBV27,16,TRBJ2-2,NA
CASSQETSGSLIRQFF,TGTGCCAGCAGCCAAGAAACTAGCGGGAGTTTAATACGGCAGTTCTTC,TRBD2,TRBV4-2,16,TRBJ2-1,NA
CASSLAVLSEQYF,TGCGCCAGCAGCTTGGCCGTATTGTCCGAGCAGTACTTC,NA,TRBV5-1,13,TRBJ2-7,NA
CASSLDMWRTSGISTDTQYF,TGTGCCAGCAGCTTAGATATGTGGAGGACTAGCGGGATAAGCACAGATACGCAGTATTTT,TRBD2,TRBV11-2,20,TRBJ2-3,NA
CASRKTGTLNYGYTF,TGTGCCAGCAGAAAGACAGGGACGCTTAACTATGGCTACACCTTC,TRBD1,TRBV2,15,TRBJ1-2,NA
CASSQVTDRGNTIYF,TGCGCCAGCAGCCAAGTTACAGATCGGGGAAACACCATATATTTT,NA,TRBV4-1,15,TRBJ1-3,NA
CASSFLQGHRYEQYF,TGTGCCAGCAGCTTTTTACAGGGACACCGCTACGAGCAGTACTTC,NA,TRBV11-2,15,TRBJ2-7,NA
CASSQGTGQKYF,TGTGCCAGCAGCCAAGGAACGGGACAGAAGTACTTC,TRBD1,TRBV14,12,TRBJ2-7,NA
CASSLDGTGKYEQYF,TGCGCCAGCAGCTTGGACGGGACAGGGAAATACGAGCAGTACTTC,TRBD1,TRBV5-1,15,TRBJ2-7,NA
CASSQDGTSGSDEQFF,TGTGCCAGCAGCCAAGACGGGACTAGCGGGAGTGATGAGCAGTTCTTC,TRBD2,TRBV4-2,16,TRBJ2-1,few